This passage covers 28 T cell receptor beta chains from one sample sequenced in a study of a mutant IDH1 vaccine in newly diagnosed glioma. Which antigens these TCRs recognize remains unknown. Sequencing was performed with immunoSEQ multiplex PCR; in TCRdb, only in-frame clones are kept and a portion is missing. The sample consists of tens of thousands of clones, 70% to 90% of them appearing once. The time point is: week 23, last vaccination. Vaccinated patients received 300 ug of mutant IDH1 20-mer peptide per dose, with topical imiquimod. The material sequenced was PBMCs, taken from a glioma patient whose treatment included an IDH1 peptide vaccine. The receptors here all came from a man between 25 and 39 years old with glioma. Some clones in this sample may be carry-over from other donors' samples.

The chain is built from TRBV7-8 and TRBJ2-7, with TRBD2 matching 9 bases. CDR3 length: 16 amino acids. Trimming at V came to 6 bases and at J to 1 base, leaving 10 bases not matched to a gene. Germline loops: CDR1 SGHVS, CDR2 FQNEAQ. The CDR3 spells CASSPYAGGPSYEQYF. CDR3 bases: TGTGCCAGCAGTCCGTACGCGGGAGGGCCATCCTACGAGCAGTACTTC.

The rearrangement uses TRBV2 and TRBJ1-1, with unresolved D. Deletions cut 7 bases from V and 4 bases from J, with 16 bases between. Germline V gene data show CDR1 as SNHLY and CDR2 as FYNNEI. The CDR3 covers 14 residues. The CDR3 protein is CASTVQPPGTEAFF. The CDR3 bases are TGTGCCAGCACCGTACAGCCCCCGGGCACTGAAGCTTTCTTT.

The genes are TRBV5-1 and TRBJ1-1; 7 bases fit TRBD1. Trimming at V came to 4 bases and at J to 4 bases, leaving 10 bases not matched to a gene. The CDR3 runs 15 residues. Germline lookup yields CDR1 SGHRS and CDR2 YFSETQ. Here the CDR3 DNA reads TGCGCCAGCAGCCCCTCGGGTGCAGGGGGCACTGAAGCTTTCTTT. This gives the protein CASSPSGAGGTEAFF.

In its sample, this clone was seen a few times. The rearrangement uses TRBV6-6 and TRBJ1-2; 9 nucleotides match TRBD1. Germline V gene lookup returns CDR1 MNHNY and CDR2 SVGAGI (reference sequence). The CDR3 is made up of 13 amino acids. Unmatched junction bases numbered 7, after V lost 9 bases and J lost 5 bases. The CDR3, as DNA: TGTGCCAGTCTTCCGGGACAGGGTTATGGCTACACCTTC. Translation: CASLPGQGYGYTF.

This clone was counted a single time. As DNA, the CDR3 is TGTGCCAGCAGTGAATACCCTACAGGCGGGGAGCTGTTTTTT. It specifies CASSEYPTGGELFF. The rearrangement joins TRBV2 to TRBJ2-2; tentatively, D is TRBD1 (5 bases). CDR3 length: 14 amino acids. Germline CDR1 reads SNHLY; CDR2 reads FYNNEI. V was clipped by 2 bases and J by 7 bases, with 11 bases between them.

The CDR3 loop is CASSVSPGTEAFF. In DNA form, the CDR3 reads TGTGCCAGCAGCGTATCCCCGGGCACTGAAGCTTTCTTT. The V and J genes are TRBV9 and TRBJ1-1, with D uncertain. This CDR3 has 13 residues. The V gene's germline CDR1 is SGDLS and CDR2 YYNGEE. The V gene lost 1 base and the J gene lost 4 bases, with 8 bases spanning the gap.

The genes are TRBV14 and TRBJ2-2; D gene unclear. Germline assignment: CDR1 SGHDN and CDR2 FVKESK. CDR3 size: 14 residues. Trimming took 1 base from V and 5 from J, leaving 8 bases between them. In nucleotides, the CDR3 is TGTGCCAGCAGCCAAGTTCTGTGGACCGGGGAGCTGTTTTTT. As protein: CASSQVLWTGELFF.

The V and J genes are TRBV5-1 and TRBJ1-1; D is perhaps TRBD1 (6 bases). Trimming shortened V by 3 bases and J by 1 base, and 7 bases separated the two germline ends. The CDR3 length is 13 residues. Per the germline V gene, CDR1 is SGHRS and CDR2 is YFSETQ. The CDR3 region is CASSSTGNTEAFF. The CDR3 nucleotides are TGCGCCAGCAGCTCGACAGGGAACACTGAAGCTTTCTTT.

The CDR3 DNA reads TGTGCCAGCAGCTTAGACCTCCAGCCCCAGCATTTT. Translation: CASSLDLQPQHF. The chain recombines TRBV7-2 with TRBJ1-5; no definite D call. The CDR3 has 12 residues. Deletions cut 1 base from V and 7 bases from J, with 5 bases between. Germline values: CDR1 SGHTA, CDR2 FQGNSA.

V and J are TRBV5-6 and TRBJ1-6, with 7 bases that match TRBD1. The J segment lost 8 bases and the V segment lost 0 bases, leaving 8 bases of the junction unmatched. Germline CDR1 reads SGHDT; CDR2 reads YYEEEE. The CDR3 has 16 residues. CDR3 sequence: CASSLGTGFRDSPLHF. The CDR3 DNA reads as TGTGCCAGCAGCTTGGGGACAGGTTTTAGGGATTCACCCCTCCACTTT.

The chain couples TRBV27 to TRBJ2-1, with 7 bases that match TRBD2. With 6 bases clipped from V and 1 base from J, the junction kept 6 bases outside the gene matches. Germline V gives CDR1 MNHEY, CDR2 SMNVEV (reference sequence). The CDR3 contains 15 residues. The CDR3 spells CASRGLGGSYNEQFF. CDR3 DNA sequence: TGTGCCAGCAGGGGGTTGGGGGGGTCCTACAATGAGCAGTTCTTC.

The CDR3 DNA sequence: TGTGCCAGCAGCCATCAAGGGAACACTGAAGCTTTCTTT. Amino acid sequence: CASSHQGNTEAFF. The genes are TRBV5-6 and TRBJ1-1, with D hard to call. There are 13 residues in the CDR3. Germline CDR1 is SGHDT and CDR2 is YYEEEE. Trimming stripped 4 bases from V and 1 base from J, with 8 bases between.

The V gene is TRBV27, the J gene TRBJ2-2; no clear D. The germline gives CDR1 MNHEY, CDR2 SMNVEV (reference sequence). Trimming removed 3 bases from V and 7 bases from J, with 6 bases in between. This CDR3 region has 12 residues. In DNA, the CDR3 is TGTGCCAGCAGTTTTGCGGTCGGGGAGCTGTTTTTT. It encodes CASSFAVGELFF.

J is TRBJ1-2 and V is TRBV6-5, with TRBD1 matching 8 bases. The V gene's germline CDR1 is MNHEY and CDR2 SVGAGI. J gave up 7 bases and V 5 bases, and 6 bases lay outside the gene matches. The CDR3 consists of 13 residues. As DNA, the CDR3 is TGTGCCAGCAGTCACCGGACAGGGTTTGGCTACACCTTC. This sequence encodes CASSHRTGFGYTF.

The DNA for the CDR3 is TGTGCCAGCAGCCCAGGGGGCTGGGTGAACACTGAAGCTTTCTTT. This translates into CASSPGGWVNTEAFF. The chain is built from TRBV27 and TRBJ1-1; 8 bases are shared with TRBD1. Germline V gene sequence: CDR1 MNHEY, CDR2 SMNVEV (reference sequence). Trimming cost V 6 bases and J 0 bases; bases outside gene matches: 6. This CDR3 comprises 15 residues.

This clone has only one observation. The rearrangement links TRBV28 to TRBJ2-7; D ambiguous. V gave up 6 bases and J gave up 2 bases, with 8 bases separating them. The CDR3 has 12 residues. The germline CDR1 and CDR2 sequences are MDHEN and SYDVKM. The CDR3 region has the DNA TGTGCCAGCAGGACGCCGGCCTACGAGCAGTACTTC. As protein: CASRTPAYEQYF.

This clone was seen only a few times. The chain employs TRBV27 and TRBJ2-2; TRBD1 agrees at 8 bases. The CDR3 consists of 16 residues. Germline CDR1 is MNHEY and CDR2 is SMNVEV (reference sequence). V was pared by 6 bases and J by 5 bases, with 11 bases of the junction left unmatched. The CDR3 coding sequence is TGTGCCAGCAGAACGACAGGGGATAGGTGGACCGGGGAGCTGTTTTTT. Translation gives CASRTTGDRWTGELFF.

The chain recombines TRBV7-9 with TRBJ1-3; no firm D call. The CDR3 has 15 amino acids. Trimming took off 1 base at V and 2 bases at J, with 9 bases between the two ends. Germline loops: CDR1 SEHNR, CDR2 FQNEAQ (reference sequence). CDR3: CASSLEGGTGNTIYF. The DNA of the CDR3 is TGTGCCAGCAGCTTAGAGGGTGGGACTGGAAACACCATATATTTT.

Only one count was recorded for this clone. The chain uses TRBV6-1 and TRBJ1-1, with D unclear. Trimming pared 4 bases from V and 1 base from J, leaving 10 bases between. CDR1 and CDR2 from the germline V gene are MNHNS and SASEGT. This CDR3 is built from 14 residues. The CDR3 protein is CASSVVPENTEAFF. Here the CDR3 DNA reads TGTGCCAGCAGTGTGGTCCCTGAGAACACTGAAGCTTTCTTT.

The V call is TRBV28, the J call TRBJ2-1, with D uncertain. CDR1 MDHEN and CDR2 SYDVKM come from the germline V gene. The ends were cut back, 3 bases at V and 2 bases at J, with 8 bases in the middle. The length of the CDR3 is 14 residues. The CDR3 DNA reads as TGTGCCAGCAGTTTTCGATTTCCCTACAATGAGCAGTTCTTC. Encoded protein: CASSFRFPYNEQFF.

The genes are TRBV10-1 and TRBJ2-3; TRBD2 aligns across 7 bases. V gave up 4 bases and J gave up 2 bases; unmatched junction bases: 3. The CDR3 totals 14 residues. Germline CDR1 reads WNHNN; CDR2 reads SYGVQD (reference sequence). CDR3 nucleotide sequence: TGCGCCAGCAGTGGAGCGGGACCCACAGATACGCAGTATTTT. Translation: CASSGAGPTDTQYF.

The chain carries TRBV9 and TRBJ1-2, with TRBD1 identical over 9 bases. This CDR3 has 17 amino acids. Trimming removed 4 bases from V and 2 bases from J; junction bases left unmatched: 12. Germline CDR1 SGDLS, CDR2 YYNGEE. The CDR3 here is CASSLPGQGMGNYGYTF. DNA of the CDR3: TGTGCCAGCAGCCTTCCGGGACAGGGAATGGGGAACTATGGCTACACCTTC.

The CDR3 loop is CASSDTRVSYNEQFF. As DNA, the CDR3 is TGTGCCAGCAGCGACACTCGGGTCTCCTACAATGAGCAGTTCTTC. This chain connects TRBV9 to TRBJ2-1; D not resolved. CDR1 is SGDLS, CDR2 YYNGEE, per germline. This CDR3 has 15 amino acids. Trimming removed 3 bases at V and 0 bases at J, with 10 bases between.

The CDR3 spells CASSAATYTPGLSPGNEQFF. The CDR3 nucleotides read TGTGCCAGCAGCGCGGCGACTTACACCCCGGGACTTTCACCTGGGAATGAGCAGTTCTTC. The V and J genes are TRBV9 and TRBJ2-1, with D perhaps TRBD2 (6 bases). With 3 bases removed from V and 7 bases from J, the gap between germline ends came to 32 bases. CDR3 length: 20 amino acids. Germline CDR1 and CDR2: SGDLS and YYNGEE.

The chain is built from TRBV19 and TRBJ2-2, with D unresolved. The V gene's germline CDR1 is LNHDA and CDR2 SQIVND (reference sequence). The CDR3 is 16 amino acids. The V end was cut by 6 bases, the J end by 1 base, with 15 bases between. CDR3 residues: CASSPSRRLNTGELFF. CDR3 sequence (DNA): TGTGCCAGTAGCCCTTCGAGGCGGCTGAACACCGGGGAGCTGTTTTTT.

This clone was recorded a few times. As DNA, the CDR3 is TGTGCCAGCAGTGAGAGTGCTGTAGCAGATACGCAGTATTTT. Translated: CASSESAVADTQYF. The chain links TRBV6-4 to TRBJ2-3; D is unresolved. The CDR3 sequence is 14 residues long. Trimming cost V 3 bases and J 4 bases, with 11 bases left between them. Germline values: CDR1 MRHNA, CDR2 SNTAGT.

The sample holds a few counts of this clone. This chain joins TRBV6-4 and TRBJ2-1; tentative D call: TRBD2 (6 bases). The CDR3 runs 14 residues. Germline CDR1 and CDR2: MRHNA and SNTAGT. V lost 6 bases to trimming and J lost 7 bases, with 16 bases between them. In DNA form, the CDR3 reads TGTGCCAGCAGCCCTGGCCTGGAGGGAAATGAGCAGTTCTTC. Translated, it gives CASSPGLEGNEQFF.

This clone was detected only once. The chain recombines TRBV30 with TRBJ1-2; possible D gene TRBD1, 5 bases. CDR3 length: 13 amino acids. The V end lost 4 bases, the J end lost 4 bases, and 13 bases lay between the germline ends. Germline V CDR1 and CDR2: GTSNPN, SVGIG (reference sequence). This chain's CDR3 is CAWTRQPSYGYTF. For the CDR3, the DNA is TGTGCCTGGACGAGACAGCCTAGCTATGGCTACACCTTC.